This T cell receptor (beta chain) was identified in a study of OX40 agonist ivuxolimab in advanced cancers. About the full investigation: The costimulatory receptor OX40 (CD134) was targeted by ivuxolimab, a fully human IgG2 agonistic monoclonal antibody. Intravenous ivuxolimab was administered to patients every 2 weeks at six dose levels: 0.01, 0.1, 0.3, 1.5, 3 and 10 mg/kg. In the dose-escalation cohort, 82.7% of patients were male, and the mean age was approximately 60 years, with a range of roughly 23 to 85. The point of sequencing TCRbeta in the periphery was to test whether ivuxolimab changed TCR sequence diversity and drove clonal T-cell expansion. The monotherapy dose-escalation portion (N ≈ 50 patients) of the phase I ivuxolimab trial is reported in the paper. Prior anti-PD-1, anti-PD-L1 or anti-CTLA-4 therapy was permitted, and 40% to 50% of dose-escalation patients had received checkpoint inhibitors. Among the 52 dose-escalation patients, about 20 had hepatocellular carcinoma, around 15 melanoma, 9 renal cell carcinoma and 9 head and neck cancer. Partial responses occurred in three dose-escalation patients, of whom one had hepatocellular carcinoma and two had cutaneous melanoma.

CDR3 length: 14 amino acids, cysteine to phenylalanine. Only the CDR3 region is kept as DNA, spanning 42 bases read in frame from base 1. A distance of 14 bases separates the germline ends of V and J, which lose 3 bases and 7 bases respectively. Sequences SGDLS (CDR1) and YYNGEE (CDR2) are obtained from the germline V gene. Results the study describes overall, beyond this receptor: At doses from 0.1 to 3.0 mg/kg, clonal expansion was seen in both CD4+ and CD8+ blood T cells between baseline and week 6. In the 0.1-3.0 mg/kg groups, partial responders were among the patients with the lowest normalized peripheral clonal expansion, particularly in CD8+ T cells. The antigen specificity of the clonally expanded peripheral T cells was not determined. After ivuxolimab, CD8+ T cells had more expanded clones than CD4+ T cells on average. Low levels of normalized T-cell clonal expansion were also seen in some nonresponding patients.

Concerning this clone itself: Its antigen specificity is not known. No clone much larger than this one lies a single base away; base qualities are absent.

Genomic DNA was isolated from the sorted cells so that the TCRbeta CDR3 region could be sequenced. TCRbeta CDR3 regions were sequenced using the immunoSEQ Assay. Held by TCRdb, this immuneACCESS table contains in-frame sequences only and omits some clones. Under half of the omission traces to an unresolved V gene where checked; the cause of the rest is unknown. The sample has around 72,000 clones on record, around 85% of them singletons. The ten largest clones represent 5% of the sample. The trial excluded patients who had a history of autoimmune disease or were on systemic immunosuppression. In every dose cohort, peripheral blood was drawn for TCR sequencing at baseline, cycle 4 day 1, and cycle 7 day 1. The samples were taken from a phase I, first-in-human, multicenter, open-label dose-escalation trial of ivuxolimab. Adults with locally advanced or metastatic melanoma, renal cell, hepatocellular, or head and neck squamous cell carcinoma were enrolled in the trial. Before TCR sequencing, CD4+ T cells and CD8+ T cells from peripheral blood were sorted into separate populations.

This sequence was found in an adult with an advanced solid tumor such as melanoma, head and neck, liver or kidney cancer. The sample here was CD4+ or CD8+ T cells sorted from blood, taken in a trial of the OX40 agonist ivuxolimab. The V and J genes are TRBV9 and TRBJ1-5; 5 matching bases give a weak D call of TRBD1. Here the CDR3 is given as CASSGPGPEQPQHF. The nucleotides are TGTGCCAGCAGCGGCCCGGGACCTGAACAGCCCCAGCATTTT.